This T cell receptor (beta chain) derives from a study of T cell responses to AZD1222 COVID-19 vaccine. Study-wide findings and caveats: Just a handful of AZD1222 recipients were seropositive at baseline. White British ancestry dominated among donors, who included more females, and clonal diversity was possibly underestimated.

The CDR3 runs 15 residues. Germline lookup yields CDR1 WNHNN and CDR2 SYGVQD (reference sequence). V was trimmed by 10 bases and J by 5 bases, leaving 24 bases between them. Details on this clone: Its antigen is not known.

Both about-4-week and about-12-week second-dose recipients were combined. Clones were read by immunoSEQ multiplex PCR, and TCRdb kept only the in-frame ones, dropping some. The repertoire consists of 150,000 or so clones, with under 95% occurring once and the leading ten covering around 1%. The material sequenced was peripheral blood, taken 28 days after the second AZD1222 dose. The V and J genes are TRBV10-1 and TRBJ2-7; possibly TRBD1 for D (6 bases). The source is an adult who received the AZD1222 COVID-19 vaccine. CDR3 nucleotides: TGCGCCACCCCGAAGGACAGTTTGGAAGAGAACGAGCAGTACTTC. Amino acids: CATPKDSLEENEQYF.